This record looks at one TCR beta chain sequence and its context. This receptor's antigen is unknown. The sample holds no much larger clone one base away, and base qualities are not on file. The data derive from a study of human T cells and chemical hapten exposure (dated by TCRdb to about 2021). The study in broad terms: Libraries were pooled for sequencing, and variation in per-sample TCR yields was attributed mainly to small differences in library volumes within the pool. Peripheral blood TCR repertoire changes were tracked in vivo in alopecia patients during primary and secondary sensitization to the hapten diphenylcyclopropenone (DPC). From each blood RNA sample, both TCR alpha and TCR beta chains were sequenced. Overall results and qualifications from the work: Repeated subsampling changed both the strength of the expansion versus patch-test correlation and the threshold at which that correlation became significant. DPC sensitization did not change the number of TCRs with a frequency above 1 in 1000, and there was no evidence of changes in global repertoire structure.

The sample's time point, from its label and the paper: healthy volunteer bleed at 2 weeks. Total RNA was isolated from unfractionated whole blood collected in Tempus Blood RNA tubes. Five or six healthy volunteers were used as TCR sequencing controls and were bled at day 0, 2 weeks and 6 weeks. The library was built by means of RACE. Sequencing relied on a NextSeq 500. During library preparation, unique molecular identifiers were attached to individual cDNA molecules so that TCRs could be counted quantitatively and reproducibly. Processing in the source paper ran as follows. A median of roughly 99,000 TCRs per sample was observed, with a range of about 20,000 to 750,000. The Decombinator software suite was used to annotate the V, J and CDR3 of the TCR reads. To make PS versus PT1 abundance plots, every sample was subsampled to the same number of TCRs (28,000). Expanded TCRs were defined as absent before sensitization and observed at least eight times at the 2-week time point. TCRdb reanalyzed the raw reads on its own, using fastp at Q25 for trimming and MiXCR for clone calling, and kept in-frame beta chains. Each CDR3 protein gets just one entry, which takes the most common genes and DNA from the rows behind it. The V and J calls come from TCRdb's annotation, not from the publication. The table for this sample lists about 41,000 distinct CDR3 sequences; about 4.1% of them were counted only once. The top ten hold approximately 5.5% of the sample.

The CDR3 holds 13 amino acids from the cysteine to the phenylalanine. The kept DNA is CDR3 alone, 39 bases in frame from the first base. V and J are truncated by 8 bases and 0 bases respectively, leaving an intervening sequence of 9 bases. The germline V gene supplies CDR1 SGHDN and CDR2 FVKESK. This chain joins TRBV14 to TRBJ2-3; the D gene cannot be resolved reliably. The source is a human donor in good health. Some clones in this sample may be carry-over from other donors' samples. The sequenced sample consisted of whole blood. The CDR3 protein is CASRDYSTDTQYF. Read as DNA, the sequence is TGTGCCAGCCGTGATTATAGCACAGATACGCAGTATTTT.